This T cell receptor (beta chain) originates from a study of OX40 agonist ivuxolimab in advanced cancers. Study context: Patients assigned to dose escalation were diagnosed with hepatocellular carcinoma, melanoma, renal cell or head and neck cancer. Age averaged around 60 years (range roughly 23 to 79), and around 78% were male. Broader study findings: Certain nonresponding patients likewise had low normalized T-cell clonal expansion. Averaged across samples, CD8+ T cells carried more expanded clones than CD4+ did.

Libraries were prepared by immunoSEQ multiplex PCR; TCRdb keeps only in-frame clonotypes and omits some of them. Seen here are tens of thousands of clones, more than 85% observed once, and the top ten hold more than 5.5%. The CDR3 consists of 15 residues. V shed 5 bases and J 4 bases; nucleotides not matched to a gene: 6. Looked up from germline, CDR1 is LNHDA and CDR2 is SQIVND (reference sequence). Concerning this clone: The antigen is undetermined.

The rearrangement uses TRBV19 and TRBJ2-3, with 10 positions matching TRBD2. The sample consisted of CD4+ or CD8+ T cells sorted from blood, taken in a trial of the OX40 agonist ivuxolimab. This TCR came from an adult with an advanced solid tumor such as melanoma, head and neck, liver or kidney cancer. CDR3 coding DNA: TGTGCCAGTAGTCTTAGCGGGAGGTCCCCAGATACGCAGTATTTT. The encoded protein is CASSLSGRSPDTQYF.